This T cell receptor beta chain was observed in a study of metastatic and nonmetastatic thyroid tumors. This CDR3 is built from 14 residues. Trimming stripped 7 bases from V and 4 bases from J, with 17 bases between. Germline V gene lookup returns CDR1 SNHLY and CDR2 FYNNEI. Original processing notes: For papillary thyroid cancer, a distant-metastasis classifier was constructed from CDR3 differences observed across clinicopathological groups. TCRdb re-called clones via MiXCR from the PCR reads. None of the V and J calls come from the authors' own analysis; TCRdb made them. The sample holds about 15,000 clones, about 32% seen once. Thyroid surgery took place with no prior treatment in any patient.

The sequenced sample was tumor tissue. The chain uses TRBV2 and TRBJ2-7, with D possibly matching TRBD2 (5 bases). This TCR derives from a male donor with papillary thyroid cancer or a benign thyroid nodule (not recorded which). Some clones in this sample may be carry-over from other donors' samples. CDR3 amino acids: CASKREPAVYEQYF. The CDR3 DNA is TGTGCCAGCAAGCGCGAGCCAGCGGTATACGAGCAGTACTTC.